This T cell receptor (beta chain) was recorded in a study of TIL therapy for anti-PD-1-resistant metastatic lung cancer (dated by TCRdb to 2020 to 2022). With regard to the full study: Tumors were harvested prior to any PD-1/PD-L1 blockade, after which nivolumab was administered to patients, and lymphodepletion, expanded TIL infusion and IL-2 were given to patients who progressed. A median non-synonymous tumor mutation burden of around 1.5 mutations per megabase was determined across the cohort by whole-exome sequencing. A median age of about 59 years (range about 35-85) and a median tumor PD-L1 proportion score of 6% were recorded among enrolled patients. T cell receptor beta sequencing of tumor and peripheral blood served to follow clonotypes across the tumor, the expanded TIL product, and serial blood samples. Most of the cohort had lung adenocarcinoma, including a few EGFR-mutant tumors and two ALK-rearranged tumors, and half of the patients were either current or former smokers. General conclusions and limits of the study: The study protocol defined all tumor marker inferences as exploratory. The baseline peripheral repertoire was partially replaced by infused TIL clonotypes, which then decayed over months, and persistence showed no apparent association with response. Because the cohort was highly selected, with more treatment-naive, never-smoker and oncogene-addicted patients than is typical, generalizability is limited.

This clone was counted only a few times. This receptor's antigen is unknown. The record has no base qualities; no much larger clone is one base away. TCR beta CDR3 regions were amplified from genomic DNA with the immunoSEQ v3 hsTCRB kit using bias-controlled multiplex PCR. TCR libraries were sequenced on an Illumina NextSeq 500 to approximately 2 million read pairs for survey level or roughly 5-6.5 million for deep level. Under the source paper's analysis protocol: The immunoSEQ Analyzer software assigned V, D and J genes, filtered out non-productive sequences, and reported clonality. Repertoires of infused TIL and blood were compared using productive Simpson clonality and the Morisita overlap index of productive TRB rearrangements. The absolute count of a clonotype in blood was estimated by multiplying the lymphocyte count by the CD3+ fraction and by the productive frequency of the clone. The immuneACCESS repertoire file appears here via TCRdb, limited to in-frame rearrangements. These files lack a portion of the clones; in checked studies, under half of the deficit traces to unresolved V genes, and the cause of the others is not known. V and J calls and clone size are those listed in that table; D and trimming were worked out from the DNA. In all, the sample holds 50,000 to 70,000 clones, and 69% of those were seen once. Roughly 6.6% of the sample is taken by the ten largest.

The junction shows trimming of 0 bases on V and 9 bases on J, plus 6 bases between the germline ends. Reading from cysteine to phenylalanine, the CDR3 counts 12 amino acids. The entry retains the CDR3 DNA only, 36 bases that are in frame from base 1. CDR1 and CDR2, looked up from the germline V gene, are MNHNS and SASEGT. The time point label, read with the paper, signifies: pre-treatment sample, taken before nivolumab and TIL therapy. A phase I trial run at two centers enrolled adults with stage 4 NSCLC between 2017 and January 2020. The samples were obtained from a phase I trial that was single-arm and open-label and tested tumor-infiltrating lymphocyte therapy combined with nivolumab in advanced non-small cell lung cancer. Blood mononuclear cells from EDTA tubes were isolated by Ficoll gradient, snap-frozen as pellets, and DNA was extracted with a Qiagen mini-prep kit.

This receptor chain uses TRBV6-1 and TRBJ1-5; the D gene assignment is ambiguous. The sequenced sample was blood, obtained at baseline. The clonotype comes from a person between 25 and 79 years old with non-small cell lung cancer. This receptor has the CDR3 CASSEAPSPQHF. At the DNA level, the sequence is TGTGCCAGCAGTGAAGCCCCTTCGCCCCAGCATTTT.